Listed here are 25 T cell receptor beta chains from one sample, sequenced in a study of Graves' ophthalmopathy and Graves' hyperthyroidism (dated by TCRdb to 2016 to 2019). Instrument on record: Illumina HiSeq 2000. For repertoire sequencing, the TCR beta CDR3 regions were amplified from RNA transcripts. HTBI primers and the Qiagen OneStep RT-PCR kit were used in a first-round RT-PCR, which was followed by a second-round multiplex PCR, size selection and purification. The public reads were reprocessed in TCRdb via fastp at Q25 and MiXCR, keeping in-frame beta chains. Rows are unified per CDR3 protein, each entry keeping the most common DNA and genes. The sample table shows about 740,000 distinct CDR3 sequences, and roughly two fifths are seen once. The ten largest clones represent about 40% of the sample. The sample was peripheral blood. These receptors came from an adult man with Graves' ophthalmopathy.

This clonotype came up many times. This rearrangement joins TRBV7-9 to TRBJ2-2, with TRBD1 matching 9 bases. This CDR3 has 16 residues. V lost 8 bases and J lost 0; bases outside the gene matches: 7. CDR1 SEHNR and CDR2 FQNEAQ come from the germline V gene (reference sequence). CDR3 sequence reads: CASCIRDRANTGELFF. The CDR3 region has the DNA TGTGCCAGCTGTATCCGGGACAGGGCGAACACCGGGGAGCTGTTTTTT.

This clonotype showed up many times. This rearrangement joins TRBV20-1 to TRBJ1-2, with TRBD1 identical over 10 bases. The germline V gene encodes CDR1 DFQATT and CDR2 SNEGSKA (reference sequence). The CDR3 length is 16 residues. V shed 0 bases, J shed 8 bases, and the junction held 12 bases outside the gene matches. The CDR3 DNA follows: TGCAGTGCTAGAGATCTTGGGACAGGGGCTTTTTGGGGCTACACCTTC. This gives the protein CSARDLGTGAFWGYTF.

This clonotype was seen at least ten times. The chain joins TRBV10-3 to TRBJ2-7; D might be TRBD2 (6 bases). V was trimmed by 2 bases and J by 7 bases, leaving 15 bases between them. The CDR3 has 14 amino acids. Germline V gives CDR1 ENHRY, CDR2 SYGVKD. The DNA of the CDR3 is TGTGCCATCAGTGAGACCGATGGAGGGCGGGAGCAGTACTTC. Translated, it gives CAISETDGGREQYF.

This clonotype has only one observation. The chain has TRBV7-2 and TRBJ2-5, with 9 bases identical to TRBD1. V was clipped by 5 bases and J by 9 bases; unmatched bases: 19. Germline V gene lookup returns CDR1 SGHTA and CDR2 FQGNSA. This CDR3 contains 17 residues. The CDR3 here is CASSPGQSDRGGEAQYF. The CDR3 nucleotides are TGTGCCAGCAGCCCAGGACAAAGCGACAGGGGGGGGGAGGCCCAGTACTTC.

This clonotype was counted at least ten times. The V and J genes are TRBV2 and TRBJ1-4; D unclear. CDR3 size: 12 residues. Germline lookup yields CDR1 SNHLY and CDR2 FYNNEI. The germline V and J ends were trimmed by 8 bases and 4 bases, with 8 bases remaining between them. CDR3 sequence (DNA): TGTGCCAGCCAGAAAAGTAATGAAAAACTGTTTTTT. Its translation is CASQKSNEKLFF.

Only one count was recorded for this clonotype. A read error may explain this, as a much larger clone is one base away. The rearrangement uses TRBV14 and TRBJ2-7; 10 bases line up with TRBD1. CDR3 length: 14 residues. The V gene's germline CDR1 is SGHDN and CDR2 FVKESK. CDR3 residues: CASSWGQGTYGQYF. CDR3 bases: TGTGCCAGCAGCTGGGGACAGGGGACGTACGGGCAGTACTTC.

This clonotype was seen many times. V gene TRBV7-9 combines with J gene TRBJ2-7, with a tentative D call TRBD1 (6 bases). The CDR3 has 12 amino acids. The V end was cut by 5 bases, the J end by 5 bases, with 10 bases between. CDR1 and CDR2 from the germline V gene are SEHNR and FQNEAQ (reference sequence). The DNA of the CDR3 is TGTGCCAGCAGCCCCCAGGGGCACGAGCAGTACTTC. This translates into CASSPQGHEQYF.

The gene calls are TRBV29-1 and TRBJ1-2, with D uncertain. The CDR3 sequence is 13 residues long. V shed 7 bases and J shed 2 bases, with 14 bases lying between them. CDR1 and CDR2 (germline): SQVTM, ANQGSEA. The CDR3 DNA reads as TGCAGCGCCCTACCTTTACTCAACTATGGCTACACCTTC. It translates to CSALPLLNYGYTF.

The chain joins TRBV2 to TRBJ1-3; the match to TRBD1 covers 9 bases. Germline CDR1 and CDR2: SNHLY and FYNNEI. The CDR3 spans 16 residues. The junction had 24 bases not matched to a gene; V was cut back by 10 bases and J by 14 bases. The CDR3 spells CAIRQGQGSSFGSLYF. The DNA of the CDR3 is TGTGCCATCAGACAGGGACAGGGTAGTTCGTTCGGCTCCTTATATTTT.

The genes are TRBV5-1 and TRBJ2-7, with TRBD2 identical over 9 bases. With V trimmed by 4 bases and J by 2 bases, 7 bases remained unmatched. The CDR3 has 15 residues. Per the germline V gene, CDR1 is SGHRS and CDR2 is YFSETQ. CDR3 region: CASSPSTSGTYEQYF. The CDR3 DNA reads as TGCGCCAGCAGCCCATCGACTAGCGGTACCTACGAGCAGTACTTC.

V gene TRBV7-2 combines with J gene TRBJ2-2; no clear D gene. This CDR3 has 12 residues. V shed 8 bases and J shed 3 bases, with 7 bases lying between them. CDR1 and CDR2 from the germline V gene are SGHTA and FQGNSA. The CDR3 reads CASLQYTGELFF. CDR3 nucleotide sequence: TGTGCCAGCCTTCAGTACACCGGGGAGCTGTTTTTT.

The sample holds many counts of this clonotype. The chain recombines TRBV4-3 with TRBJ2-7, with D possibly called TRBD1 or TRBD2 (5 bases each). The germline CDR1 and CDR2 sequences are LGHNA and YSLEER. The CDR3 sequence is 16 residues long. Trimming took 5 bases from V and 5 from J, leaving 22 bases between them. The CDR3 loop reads CASSIRDGPGPNEQYF. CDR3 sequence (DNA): TGCGCCAGCAGCATAAGGGACGGGCCAGGCCCTAACGAGCAGTACTTC.

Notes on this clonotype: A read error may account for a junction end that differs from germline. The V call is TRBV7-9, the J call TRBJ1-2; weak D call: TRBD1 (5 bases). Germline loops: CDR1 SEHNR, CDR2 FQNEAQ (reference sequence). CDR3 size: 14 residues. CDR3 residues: CAGSLRDFSYGYTF. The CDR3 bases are TGTGCCGGCAGCCTGCGGGACTTCTCCTATGGCTACACCTTC.

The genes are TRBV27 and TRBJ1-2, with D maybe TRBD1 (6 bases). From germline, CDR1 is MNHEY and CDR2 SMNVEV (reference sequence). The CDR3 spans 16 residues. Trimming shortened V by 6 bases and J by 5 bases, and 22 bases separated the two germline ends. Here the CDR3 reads CASSPRRPDRFYGYTF. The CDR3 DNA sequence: TGTGCCAGCAGCCCCAGAAGACCGGACAGATTTTATGGCTACACCTTC.

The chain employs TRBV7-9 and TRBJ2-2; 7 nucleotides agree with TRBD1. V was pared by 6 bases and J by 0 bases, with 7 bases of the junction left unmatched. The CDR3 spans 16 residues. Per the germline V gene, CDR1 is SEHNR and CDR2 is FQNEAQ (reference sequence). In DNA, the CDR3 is TGTGCCAGCAGTTTTTGGGGGACAGCGAACACCGGGGAGCTGTTTTTT. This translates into CASSFWGTANTGELFF.

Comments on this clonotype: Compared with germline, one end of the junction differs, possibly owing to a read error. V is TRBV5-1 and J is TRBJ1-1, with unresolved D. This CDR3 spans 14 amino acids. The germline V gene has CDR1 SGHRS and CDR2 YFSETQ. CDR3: CASSSVRPNTEAFF. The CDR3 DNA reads TGTGCCAGCAGCTCGGTACGGCCGAACACTGAAGCTTTCTTT.

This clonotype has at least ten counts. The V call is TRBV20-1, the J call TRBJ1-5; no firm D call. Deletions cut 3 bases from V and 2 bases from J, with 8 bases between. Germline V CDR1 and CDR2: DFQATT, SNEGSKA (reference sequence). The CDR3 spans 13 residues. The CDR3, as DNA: TGCAGTGCTAGGTCCGAGGGCAATCAGCCCCAGCATTTT. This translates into CSARSEGNQPQHF.

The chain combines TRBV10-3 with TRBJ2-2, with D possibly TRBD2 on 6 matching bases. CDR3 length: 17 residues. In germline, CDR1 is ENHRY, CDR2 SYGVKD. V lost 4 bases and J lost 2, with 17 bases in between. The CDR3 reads CAISGNSGYTNTGELFF. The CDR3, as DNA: TGTGCCATCAGTGGAAATAGCGGTTATACAAACACCGGGGAGCTGTTTTTT.

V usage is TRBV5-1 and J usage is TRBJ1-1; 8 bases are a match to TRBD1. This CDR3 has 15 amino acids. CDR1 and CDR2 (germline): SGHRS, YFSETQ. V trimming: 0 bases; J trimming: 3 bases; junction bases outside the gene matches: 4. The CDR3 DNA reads TGCGCCAGCAGCTTGGACAAACAGGGGGACACTGAAGCTTTCTTT. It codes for CASSLDKQGDTEAFF.

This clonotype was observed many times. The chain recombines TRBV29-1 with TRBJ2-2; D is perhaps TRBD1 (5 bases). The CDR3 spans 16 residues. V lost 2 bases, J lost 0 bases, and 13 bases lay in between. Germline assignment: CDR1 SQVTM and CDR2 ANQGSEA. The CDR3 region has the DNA TGCAGCGTTGAATGGGTAGGCAGGGCGAACACCGGGGAGCTGTTTTTT. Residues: CSVEWVGRANTGELFF.

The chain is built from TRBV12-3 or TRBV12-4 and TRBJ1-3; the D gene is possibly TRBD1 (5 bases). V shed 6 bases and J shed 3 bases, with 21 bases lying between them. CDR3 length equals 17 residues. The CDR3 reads CASSPRQFPWDGNTIYF. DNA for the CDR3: TGTGCCAGCAGCCCCAGACAGTTCCCCTGGGATGGAAACACCATATATTTT.

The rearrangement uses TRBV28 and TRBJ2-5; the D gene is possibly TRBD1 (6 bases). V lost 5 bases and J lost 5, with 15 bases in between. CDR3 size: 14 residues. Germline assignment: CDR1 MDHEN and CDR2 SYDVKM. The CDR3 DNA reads TGTGCCAGCAGTCAACAGGGTAGTACGGAGACCCAGTACTTC. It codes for CASSQQGSTETQYF.

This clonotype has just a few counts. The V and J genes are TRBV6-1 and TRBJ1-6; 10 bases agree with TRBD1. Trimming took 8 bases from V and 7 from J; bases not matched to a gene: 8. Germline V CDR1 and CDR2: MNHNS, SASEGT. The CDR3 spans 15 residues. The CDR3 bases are TGTGCCAGCTCGTGGGACAGGGGTGGGAATTCACCCCTCCACTTT. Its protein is CASSWDRGGNSPLHF.

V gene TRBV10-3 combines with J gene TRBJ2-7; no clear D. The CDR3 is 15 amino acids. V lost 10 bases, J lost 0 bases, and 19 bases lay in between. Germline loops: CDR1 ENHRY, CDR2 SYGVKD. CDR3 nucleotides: TGTGCCACGCACGACTTTACGCTAGACTCCTACGAGCAGTACTTC. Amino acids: CATHDFTLDSYEQYF.

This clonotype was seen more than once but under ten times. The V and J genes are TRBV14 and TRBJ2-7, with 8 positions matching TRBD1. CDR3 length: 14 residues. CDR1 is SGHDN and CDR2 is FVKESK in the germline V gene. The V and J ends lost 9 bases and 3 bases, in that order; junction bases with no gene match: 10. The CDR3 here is CARNRGQGSYEQYF. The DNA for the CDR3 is TGTGCCAGGAACCGAGGACAGGGCAGCTACGAGCAGTACTTC.